These 30 T cell receptor beta chains share one sample of origin, sequenced in a study of T cell repertoires in cytomegalovirus infection. TCRdb itself ran the reads through MiXCR, one entry per CDR3 protein. Among around 900,000 distinct CDR3 sequences, roughly 30% were seen once, and the ten largest hold around an eighth. The antigens these receptors bind are not known. This specimen was cultured CD8+ T cells from PBMCs, taken from culture after CMV antigen stimulation. The receptors originated from a human donor in good health (CMV status not recorded). Some clones in this sample may be carry-over from other donors' samples.

This chain connects TRBV24-1 to TRBJ2-3; D possibly corresponds to TRBD1 (5 bases). This CDR3 contains 18 residues. Trimming shortened V by 4 bases and J by 3 bases, and 22 bases separated the two germline ends. Germline CDR1 KGHDR, CDR2 SFDVKD. The CDR3: CATSDQRRRQPNTDTQYF. In DNA, the CDR3 is TGTGCCACCAGTGACCAACGCCGACGACAGCCTAATACAGATACGCAGTATTTT.

This clonotype has a single count. An end of the junction does not agree with germline; a read error may underlie this. The DNA for the CDR3 is TGTGCCAACAGTTACCTGACTGAAGCGGCGGGGGGGCCCCATGAGCAGTTCTTC. It is translated as CANSYLTEAAGGPHEQFF. The chain joins TRBV6-8 to TRBJ2-1; 9 nucleotides agree with TRBD2. Germline values: CDR1 MNHGY, CDR2 SAAAGT. This CDR3 region has 18 residues.

This clonotype was recorded at least ten times. This chain links TRBV7-2 with TRBJ2-3; 11 nucleotides match TRBD2. CDR1 is SGHTA, CDR2 FQGNSA, per germline. There are 18 residues in the CDR3. V lost 0 bases to trimming and J lost 2 bases; unmatched junction nucleotides: 7. The chain's CDR3 is CASSLALASGGNTDTQYF. The CDR3 nucleotides read TGTGCCAGCAGCTTAGCGTTGGCTAGCGGGGGGAACACAGATACGCAGTATTTT.

This clonotype came up a few times. V is TRBV13 and J is TRBJ2-1; tentative D call: TRBD2 (7 bases). Germline V gene sequence: CDR1 PRHDT, CDR2 FYEKMQ (reference sequence). Trimming removed 8 bases at V and 5 bases at J, with 19 bases between. CDR3 length: 15 residues. CDR3 nucleotide sequence: TGTGCCAGCTCTGGGGGGGGGGCTACCAACAATGAGCAGTTCTTC. Translation gives CASSGGGATNNEQFF.

V gene TRBV12-3 or TRBV12-4 combines with J gene TRBJ2-7; possibly TRBD1 for D (5 bases). Between the trimmed V and J ends, which lost 4 bases and 3 bases, there was a span of 10 bases. CDR3 length equals 13 residues. The CDR3 here is CASSWGEGYEQYV. In nucleotides, the CDR3 is TGTGCCAGCAGTTGGGGCGAAGGCTACGAGCAGTACGTC.

This clonotype was found a few times. The V gene is TRBV19, the J gene TRBJ1-6; D uncertain. The germline V gene has CDR1 LNHDA and CDR2 SQIVND (reference sequence). Trimming removed 3 bases from V and 2 bases from J, with 14 bases in between. The CDR3 runs to 17 residues. CDR3 sequence reads: CASSIDPDRAYNSPLHF. The CDR3 bases are TGTGCCAGTAGTATCGACCCGGACCGTGCCTATAATTCACCCCTCCACTTT.

This chain's CDR3 is CATSRDGAGGMTQYF. CDR3 DNA sequence: TGTGCCACCAGCAGAGATGGGGCAGGGGGCATGACCCAGTACTTC. The rearrangement links TRBV15 to TRBJ2-5; the match to TRBD1 covers 8 bases. The CDR3 is 15 amino acids. Germline V CDR1 and CDR2: LNHNV, YYDKDF (reference sequence). J lost 7 bases, V lost 0 bases, and 7 bases had no gene match. Using reference TRBV15 and TRBJ2-5 for the parts outside the CDR3, the full variable domain is DAMVIQNPRYQVTQFGKPVTLSCSQTLNHNVMYWYQQKSSQAPKLLFHYYDKDFNNEADTPDNFQSRRPNTSFCFLDIRSPGLGDTAMYLCATSRDGAGGMTQYFGPGTRLLVL.

This sequence joins TRBV12-3 or TRBV12-4 and TRBJ2-1; D gene unclear. The V end was cut by 8 bases, the J end by 7 bases, with 12 bases between. The CDR3 contains 12 residues. The CDR3, as DNA: TGTGCCAGCGGTGACCCCGGGAATGAGCAGTTCTTC. Its protein product is CASGDPGNEQFF.

J is TRBJ2-3 and V is TRBV27; the match to TRBD2 covers 10 bases. V shed 6 bases and J 2 bases; nucleotides not matched to a gene: 5. Germline V lookup: CDR1 MNHEY, CDR2 SMNVEV (reference sequence). This CDR3 is 15 amino acids long. CDR3 DNA sequence: TGTGCCAGCAGCCTAGCGGGGGTTTTCACAGATACGCAGTATTTT. This gives the protein CASSLAGVFTDTQYF.

This clonotype was recorded a few times. This chain links TRBV10-3 with TRBJ2-1; D is unresolved. This CDR3 spans 11 amino acids. Deletions cut 7 bases from V and 2 bases from J, with 3 bases between. Germline V gene sequence: CDR1 ENHRY, CDR2 SYGVKD. CDR3 in DNA: TGTGCCATCATCCCCTACAATGAGCAGTTCTTC. This sequence encodes CAIIPYNEQFF.

This chain connects TRBV27 to TRBJ1-3; 9 nucleotides match TRBD1. The CDR3 runs to 14 residues. Germline V CDR1 and CDR2: MNHEY, SMNVEV (reference sequence). V was clipped by 6 bases and J by 3 bases; unmatched bases: 3. CDR3 nucleotides: TGTGCCAGCAGGGACAGGGGCATTGGAAACACCATATATTTT. Translation gives CASRDRGIGNTIYF.

This chain links TRBV3-1 with TRBJ2-1; D gene ambiguous. Germline CDR1 reads LGHDT; CDR2 reads YNNKEL (reference sequence). V shed 3 bases and J shed 4 bases, with 7 bases lying between them. The CDR3 covers 13 residues. CDR3 protein: CASSHAKYNEQFF. The CDR3 bases are TGTGCCAGCAGCCATGCCAAGTACAATGAGCAGTTCTTC.

V usage is TRBV4-1 and J usage is TRBJ1-1; D is unclear. CDR3 length equals 14 residues. Per germline, CDR1 MGHRA and CDR2 YSYEKL. Trimming shortened V by 3 bases and J by 1 base, and 9 bases separated the two germline ends. The CDR3 spells CASSQIPANTEAFF. DNA of the CDR3: TGCGCCAGCAGCCAGATTCCCGCGAACACTGAAGCTTTCTTT.

This clonotype showed up just a few times. This chain links TRBV25-1 with TRBJ2-3; 8 nucleotides align to TRBD2. The J segment lost 2 bases and the V segment lost 6 bases, leaving 19 bases of the junction unmatched. The CDR3 consists of 19 residues. Germline V lookup: CDR1 MGHDK, CDR2 SYGVNS. The DNA for the CDR3 is TGTGCCAGCAGCCCCAATCATATTAGTCGGGGGGGCCACACAGATACGCAGTATTTT. Encoded protein: CASSPNHISRGGHTDTQYF.

The chain couples TRBV28 to TRBJ1-2; 10 nucleotides align to TRBD1. This CDR3 contains 16 residues. V lost 4 bases, J lost 2 bases, and 7 bases stayed unmatched. Germline lookup yields CDR1 MDHEN and CDR2 SYDVKM. The CDR3: CASSSLSDRGNYGYTF. The CDR3, as DNA: TGTGCCAGCAGTTCCCTATCGGACAGGGGGAACTATGGCTACACCTTC.

V is TRBV7-4 and J is TRBJ2-6, with D perhaps TRBD2 (5 bases). V gave up 5 bases and J gave up 0 bases, with 17 bases separating them. The CDR3 consists of 18 residues. Germline values: CDR1 SGHVT, CDR2 SQSDAQ. Written as DNA, the CDR3 is TGTGCCAGCAGCCCCCGAGAGGGATACCTCTCTGGGGCCAACGTCCTGACTTTC. It is translated as CASSPREGYLSGANVLTF. The variable domain in full, completed from reference TRBV7-4 and TRBJ2-6, reads GAGVSQSPRYKVAKRGRDVALRCDSISGHVTLYWYRQTLGQGSEVLTYSQSDAQRDKSGRPSGRFSAERPERSVSTLKIQRTEQGDSAVYLCASSPREGYLSGANVLTFGAGSRLTVL.

V is TRBV9 and J is TRBJ2-3; a possible D gene is TRBD2 (6 bases). V was pared by 0 bases and J by 4 bases, with 12 bases between. CDR1 is SGDLS and CDR2 is YYNGEE in the germline V gene. This CDR3 has 15 amino acids. This CDR3 is CASSVVDSGSDTQYF. CDR3 DNA: TGTGCCAGCAGCGTAGTCGATAGCGGATCAGATACGCAGTATTTT.

This sequence joins TRBV6-6 and TRBJ2-3; 11 bases map to TRBD2. The CDR3 spans 14 residues. J was trimmed by 4 bases and V by 10 bases; bases with no gene match: 7. Looked up from germline, CDR1 is MNHNY and CDR2 is SVGAGI (reference sequence). CDR3 sequence reads: CAISGGAFSDTQYF. DNA for the CDR3: TGTGCCATTAGCGGGGGGGCTTTTTCAGATACGCAGTATTTT.

The chain uses TRBV4-3 and TRBJ2-3, with D unresolved. In germline, CDR1 is LGHNA, CDR2 YSLEER. The CDR3 sequence is 15 residues long. The germline V and J ends were trimmed by 4 bases and 3 bases, with 14 bases remaining between them. CDR3 in amino acids: CASSPHLRVTDTQYF. In DNA form, the CDR3 reads TGCGCCAGCAGCCCTCACCTCCGGGTGACAGATACGCAGTATTTT.

This clonotype showed up just a few times. CDR3 amino acids: CASSRRQGVQETQYF. DNA for the CDR3: TGTGCCAGCAGCCGACGACAGGGGGTCCAAGAGACCCAGTACTTC. The V and J genes are TRBV7-9 and TRBJ2-5, with TRBD1 matching 9 bases. Losses at the gene ends were 5 bases for V and 1 base for J; bases not matched to a gene: 5. The CDR3 is 15 amino acids. Germline V gene lookup returns CDR1 SEHNR and CDR2 FQNEAQ (reference sequence).

J is TRBJ2-7 and V is TRBV5-1, with D maybe TRBD2 (5 bases). V gave up 0 bases and J gave up 3 bases, with 16 bases separating them. Germline V gene sequence: CDR1 SGHRS, CDR2 YFSETQ. The CDR3 has 16 amino acids. DNA of the CDR3: TGCGCCAGCAGCTTGGAAACTAGTGAGTCACACTACGAGCAGTACTTC. Protein product: CASSLETSESHYEQYF.

At least ten counts were recorded for this clonotype. This chain uses TRBV7-6 with TRBJ1-1; 9 bases fit TRBD1. J gave up 4 bases and V 3 bases, and 3 bases lay outside the gene matches. The CDR3 extends over 14 amino acids. Germline V gives CDR1 SGHVS, CDR2 FNYEAQ. The CDR3 is CASSLETGGTEAFF. CDR3 bases: TGTGCCAGCAGCTTGGAGACAGGGGGCACTGAAGCTTTCTTT.

This clonotype was recorded a few times. The rearrangement uses TRBV27 and TRBJ1-1; D gene unclear. The V end lost 2 bases, the J end lost 0 bases, and 10 bases lay between the germline ends. Germline V gives CDR1 MNHEY, CDR2 SMNVEV (reference sequence). This CDR3 has 15 residues. The CDR3 loop is CASSLGVKLNTEAFF. The DNA for the CDR3 is TGTGCCAGCAGTTTAGGTGTAAAATTGAACACTGAAGCTTTCTTT.

This clonotype was counted only a few times. The rearrangement links TRBV24-1 to TRBJ1-5, with D maybe TRBD1 (5 bases). The length of the CDR3 is 19 residues. V dropped 2 bases and J dropped 0 bases, with 19 bases sitting between them. The germline CDR1 and CDR2 sequences are KGHDR and SFDVKD. CDR3 protein: CATSDSSSGRIFSNQPQHF. The DNA for the CDR3 is TGTGCCACCAGTGATTCCTCCTCGGGACGGATATTTAGCAATCAGCCCCAGCATTTT.

This chain connects TRBV27 to TRBJ2-1; TRBD2 aligns across 8 bases. The CDR3 sequence is 15 residues long. Germline V gene sequence: CDR1 MNHEY, CDR2 SMNVEV (reference sequence). The trim removed 5 bases at V and 8 bases at J, leaving 11 bases unmatched. CDR3 residues: CASSPARGGRDEQFF. The CDR3 DNA sequence: TGTGCCAGCAGTCCCGCCCGGGGGGGCCGGGATGAGCAGTTCTTC.

This clonotype was picked up many times. The CDR3 region is CATRSPPQGGQVNTEAFF. The CDR3, as DNA: TGTGCCACCAGGTCCCCACCCCAGGGAGGGCAGGTGAACACTGAAGCTTTCTTT. V is TRBV24-1 and J is TRBJ1-1; tentative D call: TRBD1 (5 bases). Germline CDR1 KGHDR, CDR2 SFDVKD. The CDR3 runs to 18 residues. V was clipped by 7 bases and J by 0 bases, with 23 bases between them.

This clonotype appeared a few times. The chain couples TRBV6-2 or TRBV6-3 to TRBJ2-7; D ambiguous. Trimming took off 8 bases at V and 4 bases at J, with 12 bases between the two ends. Germline lookup yields CDR1 MNHEY and CDR2 SVGEGT. CDR3 length equals 12 residues. The CDR3 spells CASGVRVYEQYF. In DNA, the CDR3 is TGTGCCAGCGGTGTTAGGGTGTACGAGCAGTACTTC.

The CDR3 DNA reads as TGCGCCAGCAGCCAAGGGGTCAGGGTCGACTATGGCTACACCTTC. Its translation is CASSQGVRVDYGYTF. The chain joins TRBV4-1 to TRBJ1-2, with D tentatively TRBD1 (5 bases). V lost 1 base and J 3 bases, leaving 12 bases between the germline ends. The CDR3 has 15 amino acids. Germline V gene data show CDR1 as MGHRA and CDR2 as YSYEKL.

CDR3 in amino acids: CASSYSTAIEAFF. CDR3 nucleotides: TGTGCCAGCAGTTACTCGACGGCGATTGAAGCTTTCTTT. The chain recombines TRBV6-6 with TRBJ1-1; no firm D call. The V gene's germline CDR1 is MNHNY and CDR2 SVGAGI (reference sequence). The CDR3 has 13 residues. V shed 0 bases and J shed 7 bases, with 9 bases lying between them.

This clonotype has just a few counts. V usage is TRBV27 and J usage is TRBJ1-1, with 9 bases matching TRBD1. Losses at the gene ends were 6 bases for V and 7 bases for J; bases not matched to a gene: 6. CDR1 MNHEY and CDR2 SMNVEV come from the germline V gene (reference sequence). CDR3 length: 13 residues. CDR3 loop: CASRRGQGYEAFF. CDR3 in DNA: TGTGCCAGCAGAAGGGGACAGGGTTATGAAGCTTTCTTT.